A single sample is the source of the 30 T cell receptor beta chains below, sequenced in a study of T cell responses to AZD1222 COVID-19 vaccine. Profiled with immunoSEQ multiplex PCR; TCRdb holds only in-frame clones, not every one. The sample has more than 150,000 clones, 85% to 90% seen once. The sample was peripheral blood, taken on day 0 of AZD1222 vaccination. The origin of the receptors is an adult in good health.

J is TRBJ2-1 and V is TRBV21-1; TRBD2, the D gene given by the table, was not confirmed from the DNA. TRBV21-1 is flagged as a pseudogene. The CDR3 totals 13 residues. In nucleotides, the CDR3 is TGTGCCAGCAGCCCGGGGGTCCACAATGAGCAGTTCTTC. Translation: CASSPGVHNEQFF.

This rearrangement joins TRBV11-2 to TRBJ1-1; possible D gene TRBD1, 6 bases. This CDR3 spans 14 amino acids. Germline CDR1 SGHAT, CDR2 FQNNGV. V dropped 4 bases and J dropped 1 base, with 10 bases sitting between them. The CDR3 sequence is CASSWGQSNTEAFF. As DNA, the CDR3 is TGTGCCAGCAGCTGGGGGCAGTCGAACACTGAAGCTTTCTTT.

CDR3 protein: CASSPDLTQGHEQYF. The CDR3 bases are TGTGCCAGCAGCCCCGATTTGACGCAGGGCCACGAGCAGTACTTC. The J gene is TRBJ2-7, the V gene TRBV9, with D perhaps TRBD1 (5 bases). Per germline, CDR1 SGDLS and CDR2 YYNGEE. V lost 4 bases and J 5 bases, leaving 19 bases between the germline ends. The CDR3 spans 15 residues. Full variable domain (rest looked up from reference TRBV9 and TRBJ2-7): DSGVTQTPKHLITATGQRVTLRCSPRSGDLSVYWYQQSLDQGLQFLIQYYNGEERAKGNILERFSAQQFPDLHSELNLSSLELGDSALYFCASSPDLTQGHEQYFGPGTRLTVT.

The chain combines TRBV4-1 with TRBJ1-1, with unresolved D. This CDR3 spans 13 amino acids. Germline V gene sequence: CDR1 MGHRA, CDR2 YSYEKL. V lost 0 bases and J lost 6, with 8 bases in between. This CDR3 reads CASSQEIWSEAFF. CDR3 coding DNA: TGCGCCAGCAGCCAAGAAATCTGGTCTGAAGCTTTCTTT.

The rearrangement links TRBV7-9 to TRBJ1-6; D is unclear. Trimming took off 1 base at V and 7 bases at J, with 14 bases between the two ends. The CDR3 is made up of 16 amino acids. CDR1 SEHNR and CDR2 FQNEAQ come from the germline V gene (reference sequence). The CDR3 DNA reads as TGTGCCAGCAGCTTAGACGTCGTGGGCCTGAATTCACCCCTCCACTTT. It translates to CASSLDVVGLNSPLHF.

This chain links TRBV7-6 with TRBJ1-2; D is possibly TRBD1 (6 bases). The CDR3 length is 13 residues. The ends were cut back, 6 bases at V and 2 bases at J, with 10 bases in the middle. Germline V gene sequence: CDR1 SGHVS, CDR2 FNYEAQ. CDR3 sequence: CASSPTGNYGYTF. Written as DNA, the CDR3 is TGTGCCAGCAGTCCAACAGGGAACTATGGCTACACCTTC.

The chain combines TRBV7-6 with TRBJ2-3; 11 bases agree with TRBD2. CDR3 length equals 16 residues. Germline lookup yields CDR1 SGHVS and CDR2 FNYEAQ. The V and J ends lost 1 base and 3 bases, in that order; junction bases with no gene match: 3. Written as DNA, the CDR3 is TGTGCCAGCAGCTTAGGTTCTAGCGGGAGGACAGATACGCAGTATTTT. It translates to CASSLGSSGRTDTQYF.

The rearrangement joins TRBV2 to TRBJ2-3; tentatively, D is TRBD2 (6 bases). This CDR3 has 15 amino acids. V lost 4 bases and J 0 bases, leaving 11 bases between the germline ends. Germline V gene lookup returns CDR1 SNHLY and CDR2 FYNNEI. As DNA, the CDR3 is TGTGCCAGCAGTGCCGGACTATCTAGCACAGATACGCAGTATTTT. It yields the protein CASSAGLSSTDTQYF. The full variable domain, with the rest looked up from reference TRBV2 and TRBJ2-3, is EPEVTQTPSHQVTQMGQEVILRCVPISNHLYFYWYRQILGQKVEFLVSFYNNEISEKSEIFDDQFSVERPDGSNFTLKIRSTKLEDSAMYFCASSAGLSSTDTQYFGPGTRLTVL.

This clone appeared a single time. The CDR3, as DNA: TGTGCCAGCAGCCCGGGACAGATGAATGGCTACACCTTC. It is translated as CASSPGQMNGYTF. This sequence joins TRBV14 and TRBJ1-2; TRBD1 agrees at 7 bases. Germline CDR1 SGHDN, CDR2 FVKESK. V was pared by 4 bases and J by 6 bases, with 5 bases of the junction left unmatched. This CDR3 region has 13 residues.

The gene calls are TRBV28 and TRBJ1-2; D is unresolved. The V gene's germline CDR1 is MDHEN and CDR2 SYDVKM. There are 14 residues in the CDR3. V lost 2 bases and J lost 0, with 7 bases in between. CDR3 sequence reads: CASSLAVANYGYTF. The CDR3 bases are TGTGCCAGCAGTTTAGCCGTAGCTAACTATGGCTACACCTTC.

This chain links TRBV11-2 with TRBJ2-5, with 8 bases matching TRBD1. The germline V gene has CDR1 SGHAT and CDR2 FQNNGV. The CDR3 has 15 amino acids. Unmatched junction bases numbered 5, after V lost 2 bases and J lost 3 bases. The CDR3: CASSLLGQGEETQYF. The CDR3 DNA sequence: TGTGCCAGCAGCTTACTCGGACAGGGCGAAGAGACCCAGTACTTC.

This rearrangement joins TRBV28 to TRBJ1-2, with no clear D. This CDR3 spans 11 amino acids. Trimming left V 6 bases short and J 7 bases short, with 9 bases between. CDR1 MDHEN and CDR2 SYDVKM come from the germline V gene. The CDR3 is CASSSLSGYTF. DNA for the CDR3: TGTGCCAGCAGCTCCCTTTCTGGCTACACCTTC.

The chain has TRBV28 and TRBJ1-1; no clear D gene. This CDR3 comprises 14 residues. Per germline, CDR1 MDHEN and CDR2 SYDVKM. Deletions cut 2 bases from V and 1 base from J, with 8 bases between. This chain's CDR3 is CASSLIFANTEAFF. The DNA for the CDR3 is TGTGCCAGCAGTTTAATCTTTGCGAACACTGAAGCTTTCTTT.

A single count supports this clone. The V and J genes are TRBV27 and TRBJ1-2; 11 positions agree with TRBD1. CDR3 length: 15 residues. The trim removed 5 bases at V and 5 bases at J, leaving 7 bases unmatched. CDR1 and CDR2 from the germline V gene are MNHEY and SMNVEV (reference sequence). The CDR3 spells CASSSGTGGFYGYTF. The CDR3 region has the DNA TGTGCCAGCAGTAGTGGGACAGGGGGGTTTTATGGCTACACCTTC.

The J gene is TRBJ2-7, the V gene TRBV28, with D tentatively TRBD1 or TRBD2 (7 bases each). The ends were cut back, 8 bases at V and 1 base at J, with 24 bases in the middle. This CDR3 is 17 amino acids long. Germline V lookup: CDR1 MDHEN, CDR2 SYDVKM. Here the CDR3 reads CASRLGNRGLFSYEQYF. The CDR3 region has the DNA TGTGCCAGCCGACTGGGAAACAGGGGACTATTTTCCTACGAGCAGTACTTC.

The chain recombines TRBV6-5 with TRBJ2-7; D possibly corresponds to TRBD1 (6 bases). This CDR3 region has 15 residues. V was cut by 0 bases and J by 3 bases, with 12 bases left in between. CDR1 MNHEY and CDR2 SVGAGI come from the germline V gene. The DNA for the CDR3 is TGTGCCAGCAGTTACTCCCGACAGGACCTCTACGAGCAGTACTTC. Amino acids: CASSYSRQDLYEQYF.

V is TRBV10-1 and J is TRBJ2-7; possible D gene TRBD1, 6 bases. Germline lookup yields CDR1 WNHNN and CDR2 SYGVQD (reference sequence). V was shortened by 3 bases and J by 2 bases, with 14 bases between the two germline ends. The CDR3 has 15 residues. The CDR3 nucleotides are TGCGCCAGCAGTGATCCGGCAGGGGACCCCTACGAGCAGTACTTC. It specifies CASSDPAGDPYEQYF.

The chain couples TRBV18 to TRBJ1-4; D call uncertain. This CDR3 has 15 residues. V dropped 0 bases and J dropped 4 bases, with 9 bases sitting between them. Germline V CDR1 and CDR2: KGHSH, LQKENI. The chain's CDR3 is CASSPPVSGNEKLFF. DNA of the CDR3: TGTGCCAGCTCACCACCGGTCAGCGGTAATGAAAAACTGTTTTTT. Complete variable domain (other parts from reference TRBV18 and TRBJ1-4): NAGVMQNPRHLVRRRGQEARLRCSPMKGHSHVYWYRQLPEEGLKFMVYLQKENIIDESGMPKERFSAEFPKEGPSILRIQQVVRGDSAAYFCASSPPVSGNEKLFFGSGTQLSVL.

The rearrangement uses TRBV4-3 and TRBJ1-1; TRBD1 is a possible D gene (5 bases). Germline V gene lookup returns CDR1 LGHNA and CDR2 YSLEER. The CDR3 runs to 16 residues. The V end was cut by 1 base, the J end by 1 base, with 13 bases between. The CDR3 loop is CASSQGLSGTNTEAFF. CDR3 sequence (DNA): TGCGCCAGCAGCCAAGGGTTGTCAGGGACGAACACTGAAGCTTTCTTT.

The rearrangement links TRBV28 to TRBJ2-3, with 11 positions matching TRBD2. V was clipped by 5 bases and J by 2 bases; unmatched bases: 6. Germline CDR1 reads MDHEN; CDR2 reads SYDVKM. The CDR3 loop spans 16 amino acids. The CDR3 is CASSPQTSGVTDTQYF. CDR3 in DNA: TGTGCCAGCAGTCCCCAGACTAGCGGGGTCACAGATACGCAGTATTTT.

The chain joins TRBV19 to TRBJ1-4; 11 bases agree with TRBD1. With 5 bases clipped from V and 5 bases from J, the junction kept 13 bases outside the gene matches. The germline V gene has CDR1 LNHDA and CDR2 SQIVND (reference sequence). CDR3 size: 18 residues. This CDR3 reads CASSFGQGARGRNEKLFF. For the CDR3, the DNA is TGTGCCAGTAGTTTTGGACAGGGGGCGCGGGGTCGAAATGAAAAACTGTTTTTT.

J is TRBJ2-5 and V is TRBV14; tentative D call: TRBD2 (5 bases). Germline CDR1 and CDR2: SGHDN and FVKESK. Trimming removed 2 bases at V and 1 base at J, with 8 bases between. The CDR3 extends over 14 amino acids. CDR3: CASSQQTTQETQYF. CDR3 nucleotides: TGTGCCAGCAGCCAACAGACTACCCAAGAGACCCAGTACTTC.

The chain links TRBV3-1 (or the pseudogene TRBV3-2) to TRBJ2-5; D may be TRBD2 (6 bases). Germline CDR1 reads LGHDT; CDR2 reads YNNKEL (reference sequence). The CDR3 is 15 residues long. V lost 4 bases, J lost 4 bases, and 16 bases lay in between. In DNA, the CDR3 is TGTGCCAGCAGCCGGCGACGGGGGATCCGAGAGACCCAGTACTTC. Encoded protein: CASSRRRGIRETQYF.

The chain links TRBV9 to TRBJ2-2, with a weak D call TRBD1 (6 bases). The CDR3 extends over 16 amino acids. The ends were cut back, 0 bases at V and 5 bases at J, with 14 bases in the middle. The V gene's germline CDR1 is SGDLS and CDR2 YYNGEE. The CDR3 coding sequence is TGTGCCAGCAGCGTAGGCCAGGGGATGGTGACCGGGGAGCTGTTTTTT. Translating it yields CASSVGQGMVTGELFF.

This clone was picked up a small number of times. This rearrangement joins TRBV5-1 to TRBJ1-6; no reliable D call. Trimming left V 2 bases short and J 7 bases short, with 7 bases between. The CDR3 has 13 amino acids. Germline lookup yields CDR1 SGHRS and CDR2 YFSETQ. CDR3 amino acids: CASSFGENSPLHF. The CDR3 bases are TGCGCCAGCAGCTTCGGGGAAAATTCACCCCTCCACTTT. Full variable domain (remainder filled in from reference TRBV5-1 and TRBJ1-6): KAGVTQTPRYLIKTRGQQVTLSCSPISGHRSVSWYQQTPGQGLQFLFEYFSETQRNKGNFPGRFSGRQFSNSRSEMNVSTLELGDSALYLCASSFGENSPLHFGNGTRLTVT.

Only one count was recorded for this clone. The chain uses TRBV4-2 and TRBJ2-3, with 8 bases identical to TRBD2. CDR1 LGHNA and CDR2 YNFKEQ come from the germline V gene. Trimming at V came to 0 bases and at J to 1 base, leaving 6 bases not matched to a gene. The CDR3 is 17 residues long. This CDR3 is CASSQDRASGRTDTQYF. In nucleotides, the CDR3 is TGTGCCAGCAGCCAAGATAGGGCTAGCGGGCGCACAGATACGCAGTATTTT.

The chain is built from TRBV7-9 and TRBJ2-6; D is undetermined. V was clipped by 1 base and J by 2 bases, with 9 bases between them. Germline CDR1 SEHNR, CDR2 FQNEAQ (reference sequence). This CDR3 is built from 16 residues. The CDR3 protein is CASSLVVGAGANVLTF. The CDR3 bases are TGTGCCAGCAGCTTAGTGGTGGGTGCTGGGGCCAACGTCCTGACTTTC.

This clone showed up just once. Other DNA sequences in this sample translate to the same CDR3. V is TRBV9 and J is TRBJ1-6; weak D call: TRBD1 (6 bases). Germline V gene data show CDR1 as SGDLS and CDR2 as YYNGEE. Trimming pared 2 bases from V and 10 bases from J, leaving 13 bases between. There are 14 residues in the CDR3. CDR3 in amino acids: CASSVGQGRSPLHF. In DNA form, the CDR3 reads TGTGCCAGCAGCGTTGGTCAGGGGAGATCACCCCTCCACTTT.

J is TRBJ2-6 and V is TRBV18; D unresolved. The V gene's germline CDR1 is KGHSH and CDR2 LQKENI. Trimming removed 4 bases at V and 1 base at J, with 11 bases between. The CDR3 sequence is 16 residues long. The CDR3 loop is CASSLDRASGANVLTF. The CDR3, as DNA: TGTGCCAGCTCACTCGACCGGGCGTCTGGGGCCAACGTCCTGACTTTC.

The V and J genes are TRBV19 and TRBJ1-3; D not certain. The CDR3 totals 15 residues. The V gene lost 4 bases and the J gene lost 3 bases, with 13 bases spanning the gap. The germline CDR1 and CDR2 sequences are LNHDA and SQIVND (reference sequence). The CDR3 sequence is CASSTTLPLGNTIYF. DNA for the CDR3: TGTGCCAGTAGTACCACGCTCCCTCTTGGAAACACCATATATTTT.